This TCR beta chain was retrieved from a study of CD8 T cell repertoires and HIV-1 epitope variants. Study-wide context: Control wells had CMV/EBV/flu peptides, negative Ebola AY9, or no peptide. Epitopes were three Gag families plus Nef HW9 and YT9. Whole-study findings and limits: Four to six clonotypes recognized Nef KF9, one HW9, none TAALDMSHF.

This clone was seen only once. The antigen is undetermined. Repertoires were generated with immunoSEQ multiplex PCR, while TCRdb's copy carries only in-frame clones and drops some. The profile shows 95,000 or so clones, almost 75% of them singletons. The TCR was taken from a male donor with HIV. What was sequenced was uncultured baseline CD8+ T cells from peripheral blood mononuclear cells (PBMCs).

CDR3 amino acids: CASSLASAGARETQYF. CDR3 in DNA: TGTGCCAGCAGCTTGGCGTCGGCGGGGGCAAGAGAGACCCAGTACTTC. This chain links TRBV5-4 with TRBJ2-5, with a tentative D call TRBD2 (7 bases). The germline V and J ends were trimmed by 0 bases and 4 bases, with 16 bases remaining between them. The CDR3 runs to 16 residues. CDR1 SGHNT and CDR2 YYREEE come from the germline V gene (reference sequence).